This T cell receptor (beta chain) stems from a study of blood T cells in healthy people across ages (dated by TCRdb to the mid-2010s). Study-level background: Template switching captured roughly one uniquely barcoded TCR beta cDNA molecule per two T cells in model experiments. To avoid experimental bias, donors of different ages were spread randomly across the sequencing lanes. Four age groups were formed from the donors: young (average roughly 15 years), middle-aged (around 37), aged (about 68) and long-lived (more than 75). Age-related changes in TCR beta repertoire diversity were measured in the study by deep sequencing normalized with unique cDNA molecular identifiers. Two additional independent replicas of 1 million unique cDNA reads from the same blood draw were analyzed for two donors (one aged 18 to 30 and one aged 80 or older). Overall study outcomes, separate from this receptor: There was a strong correlation between observed TCR beta diversity and the percentage of naive T cells measured by flow cytometry. Because donor CMV infection status was unknown, age-related changes in expanded clonotypes were potentially confounded. Total diversity estimates from one million sequenced T cells were considered lower bounds and underestimates. Because profiling used bulk unsorted PBMCs, naive and antigen-experienced compartments could not be compared conclusively. As age increased, observed TCR beta diversity per million T cells dropped in a roughly linear way, and a significant reduction was already evident by age 40. Compared with the aged group, the long-lived group had more naive CD4+ T cells, fewer expanded clones and increased TCR diversity, a pattern suggesting age selection.

The library was produced with 5' RACE. TCRdb shows the sequencer as Illumina HiSeq 2500. A second roughly 6 to 12 cycle PCR used a sample-barcoded 5' primer and a J-beta primer mix. Each TCR beta cDNA molecule received a unique molecular identifier from a template-switch 5' adaptor carrying 12 random nucleotides. At least 2.5 million CDR3-containing paired-end reads were obtained from each sample. All of the RNA was converted into first-strand cDNA using the Mint cDNA synthesis kit, with a TRBC-specific oligonucleotide serving as the primer. Following uracil-DNA glycosylase treatment, a first 18-cycle PCR with universal primers M1SS and BC2_uni_R was performed on all cDNA. The published analysis was carried out like this. For normalization, 1 million high-quality reads, each with a distinct molecular identifier, were randomly selected from each sample. Instead of being binned into consensus sequences, reads with shared molecular identifiers were discarded. MiTCR, run with a Q25 quality threshold and the strictest error-elimination algorithm, handled CDR3 identification, clonotype clustering and error correction. A nonparametric unseen species model with Euler transformation was used to estimate lower-bound total TCR beta diversity. Using fastp trimming at Q25 and MiXCR clonotype assembly, TCRdb reanalyzed the public sequencing data and kept in-frame beta chains. Merged by CDR3 protein, the rows form single entries marked with the most common genes and DNA. TCRdb's processing, not the authors', yielded these V and J calls. The sample table shows approximately 800,000 distinct CDR3 sequences, and roughly 60% are seen once. The top ten clonotypes cover roughly 22% of the sample.

Worth noting for this clonotype: Its antigen is currently not known. One end of the junction does not line up with germline, which may come from a read error.

Systemically healthy Caucasian individuals from Russia, around 39 in total and aged roughly 6 to 100 years, were included as donors. Each donor gave about 11 milliliters of peripheral blood, drawn into EDTA-treated Vacutainer tubes. Ficoll-Paque density-gradient centrifugation was used to isolate PBMCs, with at least 6.5 million per sample. Total RNA was extracted from PBMCs with Trizol reagent, with at least 6 micrograms obtained per sample. The percentages of naive CD45RAhigh/CD27high T cells were determined by flow cytometry on a PBMC aliquot from every donor. Via the germline V gene, CDR1 is SGHDT and CDR2 YYEEEE. The CDR3 holds 16 amino acids from the cysteine to the phenylalanine. The kept DNA is CDR3 alone, 48 bases in frame from the first base.

This clonotype was obtained from a young man in good health. Recombination joined TRBV5-6 with TRBJ2-7, with TRBD1 perhaps the D gene, on 6 matching bases. The sample was blood. The DNA sequence follows: TGTACCAGCAGCCAATTAGACAGGCTCTTCTCCTACGAGCAGTACTTC. It codes for CTSSQLDRLFSYEQYF. The full variable domain, completed from the reference TRBV5-6 and TRBJ2-7 proteins outside the CDR3, reads DAGVTQSPTHLIKTRGQQVTLRCSPKSGHDTVSWYQQALGQGPQFIFQYYEEEERQRGNFPDRFSGHQFPNYSSELNVNALLLGDSALYLCTSSQLDRLFSYEQYFGPGTRLTVT.